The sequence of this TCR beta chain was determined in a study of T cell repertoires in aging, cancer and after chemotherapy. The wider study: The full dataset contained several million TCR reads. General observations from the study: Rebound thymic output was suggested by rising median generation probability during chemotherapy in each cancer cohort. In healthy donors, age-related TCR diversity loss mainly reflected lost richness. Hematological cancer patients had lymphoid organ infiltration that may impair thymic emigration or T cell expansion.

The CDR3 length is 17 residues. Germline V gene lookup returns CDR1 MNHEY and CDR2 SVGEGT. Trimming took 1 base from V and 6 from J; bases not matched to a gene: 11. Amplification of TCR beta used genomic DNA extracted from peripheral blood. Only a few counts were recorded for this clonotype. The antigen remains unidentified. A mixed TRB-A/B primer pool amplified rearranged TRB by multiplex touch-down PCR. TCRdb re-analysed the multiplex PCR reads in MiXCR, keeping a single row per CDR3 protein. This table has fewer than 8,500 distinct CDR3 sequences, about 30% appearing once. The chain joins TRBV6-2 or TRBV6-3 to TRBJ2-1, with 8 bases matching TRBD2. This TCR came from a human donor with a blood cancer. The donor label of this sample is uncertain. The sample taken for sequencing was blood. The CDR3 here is CASSYYSRGGGTNEQFF. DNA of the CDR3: TGTGCCAGCAGTTACTACTCCCGAGGCGGGGGGACCAATGAGCAGTTCTTC.